This record looks at one TCR beta chain sequence and its context. Profiling relied on immunoSEQ multiplex PCR, and the TCRdb table lists in-frame clones only, not all of them. The repertoire includes about 230,000 clones, 86% of them detected once, and roughly 12% sits in the top ten. Germline V lookup: CDR1 SGHRS, CDR2 YFSETQ. Losses at the gene ends were 4 bases for V and 7 bases for J; bases not matched to a gene: 5. This CDR3 contains 13 residues. This specimen comes from a study of blood T cell repertoires in COVID-19. Study details: Collection of acute and convalescent COVID-19 samples took place in the United States, Italy and Spain.

This clonotype originated in a middle-aged man with COVID-19, enrolled during active disease. The rearrangement uses TRBV5-1 and TRBJ2-4, with 7 bases aligning to TRBD1. Source material: peripheral blood. CDR3 sequence: CASSVGTDNIQYF. CDR3 bases: TGCGCCAGCAGCGTAGGGACAGACAACATTCAGTACTTC. Full variable domain (outside the CDR3, taken from reference TRBV5-1 and TRBJ2-4): KAGVTQTPRYLIKTRGQQVTLSCSPISGHRSVSWYQQTPGQGLQFLFEYFSETQRNKGNFPGRFSGRQFSNSRSEMNVSTLELGDSALYLCASSVGTDNIQYFGAGTRLSVL.